The clone carrying this T cell receptor beta chain has just a few counts. The antigen is unknown. This sample is drawn from a study of blood T cells in healthy people across ages. Study-level findings and limits: Long-lived donors exceeded aged donors in naive CD4+ cells and diversity. Bulk PBMC profiling left naive and antigen-experienced comparisons inconclusive. CMV status of donors was unknown, possibly confounding expanded clonotype changes.

CDR3 length: 14 amino acids. Trimming removed 6 bases at V and 4 bases at J, with 16 bases between. A sample-barcoded 5' primer and a J-beta primer mix were used in a second PCR of about 7 to 12 cycles. TCRdb processed the 5' RACE reads anew with MiXCR; each CDR3 protein has one entry. Of under 1,000,000 distinct CDR3 sequences listed, around 34% are singletons. The chain has TRBV12-3 or TRBV12-4 and TRBJ2-7; perhaps TRBD2 as D (6 bases). The sequencing input was blood. The clonotype originates from a man between 18 and 35 years old in good health. CDR3 nucleotides: TGTGCCAGCAGAGAAGGGGCTAGCGTGTACGAGCAGTACTTC. Amino acid sequence: CASREGASVYEQYF.